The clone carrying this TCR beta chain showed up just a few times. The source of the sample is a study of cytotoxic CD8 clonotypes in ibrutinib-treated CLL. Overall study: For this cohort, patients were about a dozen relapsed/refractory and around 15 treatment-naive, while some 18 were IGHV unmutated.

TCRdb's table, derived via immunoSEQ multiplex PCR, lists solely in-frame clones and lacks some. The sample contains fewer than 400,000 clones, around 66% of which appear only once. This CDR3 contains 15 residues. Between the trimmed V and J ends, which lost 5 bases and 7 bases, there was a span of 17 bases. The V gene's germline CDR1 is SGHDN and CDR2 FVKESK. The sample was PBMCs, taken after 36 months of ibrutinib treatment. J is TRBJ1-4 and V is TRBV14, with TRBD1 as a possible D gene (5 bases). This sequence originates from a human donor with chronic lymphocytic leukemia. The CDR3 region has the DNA TGTGCCAGCAGCGCCTCAGGGTCCCTGGGTGAAAAACTGTTTTTT. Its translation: CASSASGSLGEKLFF.